This passage covers 23 T cell receptor beta chains from one sample sequenced in a study of blood T cell repertoires in COVID-19. Produced via immunoSEQ multiplex PCR; TCRdb's table is partial and in-frame only. The sample includes 200,000 to 300,000 clones, 86% seen only once; the top ten take about 10%. Sequencing was done on a sample of peripheral blood. The receptors originated from a man aged 35 to 55 who had recovered from COVID-19.

J is TRBJ2-3 and V is TRBV5-1; perhaps TRBD2 as D (5 bases). Germline V gene data show CDR1 as SGHRS and CDR2 as YFSETQ. The length of the CDR3 is 11 residues. V lost 7 bases and J lost 6, with 9 bases in between. CDR3 sequence: CASRRGDTQYF. The CDR3 nucleotides read TGCGCCAGCCGACGAGGGGATACGCAGTATTTT.

The chain is built from TRBV24-1 and TRBJ2-3; no clear D gene. CDR1 KGHDR and CDR2 SFDVKD come from the germline V gene. The CDR3 covers 11 residues. Trimming took 9 bases from V and 6 from J, leaving 9 bases between them. CDR3 sequence (DNA): TGTGCCACCTCAGCCGGGGATACGCAGTATTTT. This sequence encodes CATSAGDTQYF.

This chain links TRBV11-2 with TRBJ2-1; 8 bases fit TRBD2. The germline V gene encodes CDR1 SGHAT and CDR2 FQNNGV. This CDR3 is 16 amino acids long. The J segment lost 5 bases and the V segment lost 4 bases, leaving 10 bases of the junction unmatched. The CDR3 spells CASSSGKAGGNNEQFF. The CDR3 region has the DNA TGTGCCAGCAGCTCCGGGAAGGCGGGAGGAAACAATGAGCAGTTCTTC.

The chain couples TRBV29-1 to TRBJ2-5; a possible D gene is TRBD2 (6 bases). Trimming pared 3 bases from V and 2 bases from J, leaving 10 bases between. The CDR3 extends over 13 amino acids. The V gene's germline CDR1 is SQVTM and CDR2 ANQGSEA. The CDR3 DNA reads as TGCAGCGTTGAGGCTAGCGTTCAAGAGACCCAGTACTTC. This encodes CSVEASVQETQYF.

V usage is TRBV9 and J usage is TRBJ1-1, with D maybe TRBD1 (6 bases). Germline CDR1 is SGDLS and CDR2 is YYNGEE. V lost 5 bases and J 1 base, leaving 9 bases between the germline ends. CDR3 size: 13 residues. The CDR3 coding sequence is TGTGCCAGCAGTAGGGGGTCGAACACTGAAGCTTTCTTT. Protein sequence: CASSRGSNTEAFF.

V is TRBV5-1 and J is TRBJ2-2; D might be TRBD1 (6 bases). The CDR3 loop spans 15 amino acids. Trimming pared 7 bases from V and 3 bases from J, leaving 16 bases between. Germline loops: CDR1 SGHRS, CDR2 YFSETQ. The CDR3 sequence: CASALGTHYTGELFF. The CDR3 nucleotides read TGCGCCAGCGCTTTAGGGACACACTACACCGGGGAGCTGTTTTTT.

The V call is TRBV7-8, the J call TRBJ2-5; 9 bases line up with TRBD1. This CDR3 spans 13 amino acids. The V gene's germline CDR1 is SGHVS and CDR2 FQNEAQ. After removal of 4 bases from V and 6 bases from J, the junction contained 3 bases not matched to a gene. The chain's CDR3 is CASSSGQGQTQYF. In DNA, the CDR3 is TGTGCCAGCAGCTCAGGACAGGGGCAGACCCAGTACTTC.

The V gene is TRBV9, the J gene TRBJ1-5; 10 bases are shared with TRBD1. There are 14 residues in the CDR3. J lost 5 bases, V lost 4 bases, and 3 bases had no gene match. Per germline, CDR1 SGDLS and CDR2 YYNGEE. The CDR3, as DNA: TGTGCCAGCAGCCTTGGGACAGGGGATCAGCCCCAGCATTTT. Protein: CASSLGTGDQPQHF.

The table lists this clone with a count of one. The chain has TRBV3-1 (or the pseudogene TRBV3-2) and TRBJ1-5, with D unclear. The CDR3 extends over 13 amino acids. Trimming took 1 base from V and 6 from J, leaving 7 bases between them. Germline V gene data show CDR1 as LGHDT and CDR2 as YNNKEL (reference sequence). CDR3 coding DNA: TGTGCCAGCAGCCAAGGTGAGGGTCAGCCCCAGCATTTT. Translating gives CASSQGEGQPQHF.

CDR3 in amino acids: CSTSGTSGGSSYNEQFF. The CDR3 coding sequence is TGCAGCACGTCGGGGACTAGCGGAGGAAGCTCCTACAATGAGCAGTTCTTC. This chain joins TRBV29-1 and TRBJ2-1, with 11 bases matching TRBD2. Germline V gene data show CDR1 as SQVTM and CDR2 as ANQGSEA. The junction had 12 bases not matched to a gene; V was cut back by 8 bases and J by 0 bases. The CDR3 has 17 amino acids.

This rearrangement joins TRBV29-1 to TRBJ1-1; D remains unclear. Germline loops: CDR1 SQVTM, CDR2 ANQGSEA. The length of the CDR3 is 13 residues. Trimming removed 5 bases from V and 1 base from J, with 11 bases in between. CDR3 bases: TGCAGCGTTTCCGACACTCAGAACACTGAAGCTTTCTTT. It encodes CSVSDTQNTEAFF.

A single count supports this clone. The J gene is TRBJ2-5, the V gene TRBV6-2 or TRBV6-3; the D gene is possibly TRBD2 (6 bases). The V end lost 5 bases, the J end lost 5 bases, and 24 bases lay between the germline ends. CDR1 and CDR2 from the germline V gene are MNHEY and SVGEGT. This CDR3 has 17 amino acids. The CDR3 coding sequence is TGTGCCAGCAGTCCCCGCCGGGGACTTGACAAGCGGGAGACCCAGTACTTC. Its protein is CASSPRRGLDKRETQYF.

This clone was observed a few times. V is TRBV3-1 (or the pseudogene TRBV3-2) and J is TRBJ2-7, with TRBD1 identical over 7 bases. Trimming took 3 bases from V and 5 from J; bases not matched to a gene: 4. Per germline, CDR1 LGHDT and CDR2 YNNKEL (reference sequence). This CDR3 has 13 amino acids. The CDR3 coding sequence is TGTGCCAGCAGCCAGTACAGGGGTGACGAGCAGTACTTC. It specifies CASSQYRGDEQYF.

V gene TRBV29-1 combines with J gene TRBJ2-1; the D gene is possibly TRBD1 (6 bases). Germline V CDR1 and CDR2: SQVTM, ANQGSEA. The V end lost 7 bases, the J end lost 3 bases, and 16 bases lay between the germline ends. This CDR3 is 14 amino acids long. This CDR3 is CSGRDRRRYNEQFF. Written as DNA, the CDR3 is TGCAGCGGGAGAGACAGGAGGCGCTACAATGAGCAGTTCTTC.

The J gene is TRBJ2-5, the V gene TRBV5-1; 9 positions match TRBD1. The length of the CDR3 is 14 residues. Looked up from germline, CDR1 is SGHRS and CDR2 is YFSETQ. Trimming cost V 4 bases and J 5 bases; bases outside gene matches: 6. CDR3 bases: TGCGCCAGCAGCCCAACAGGGGGCGCGGAGACCCAGTACTTC. It yields the protein CASSPTGGAETQYF. The whole variable domain, filled in from reference TRBV5-1 and TRBJ2-5, reads KAGVTQTPRYLIKTRGQQVTLSCSPISGHRSVSWYQQTPGQGLQFLFEYFSETQRNKGNFPGRFSGRQFSNSRSEMNVSTLELGDSALYLCASSPTGGAETQYFGPGTRLLVL.

The rearrangement joins TRBV5-4 to TRBJ1-1, with unresolved D. This CDR3 contains 8 residues. The germline V gene encodes CDR1 SGHNT and CDR2 YYREEE (reference sequence). The CDR3 DNA sequence: TGTCCGGGGACTGAAGCTTTCTTT. Protein: CPGTEAFF.

This chain uses TRBV29-1 with TRBJ2-5, with TRBD2 identical over 8 bases. Germline loops: CDR1 SQVTM, CDR2 ANQGSEA. J gave up 1 base and V 6 bases, and 10 bases lay outside the gene matches. CDR3 size: 15 residues. CDR3 amino acids: CSVAAGGGPQETQYF. As DNA, the CDR3 is TGCAGCGTGGCCGCGGGCGGGGGGCCCCAAGAGACCCAGTACTTC. Full variable domain (rest looked up from reference TRBV29-1 and TRBJ2-5): SAVISQKPSRDICQRGTSLTIQCQVDSQVTMMFWYRQQPGQSLTLIATANQGSEATYESGFVIDKFPISRPNLTFSTLTVSNMSPEDSSIYLCSVAAGGGPQETQYFGPGTRLLVL.

The J gene is TRBJ2-3, the V gene TRBV4-1; TRBD2 matches 7 bases. Losses at the gene ends were 4 bases for V and 9 bases for J; bases not matched to a gene: 13. There are 15 residues in the CDR3. CDR1 is MGHRA and CDR2 is YSYEKL in the germline V gene. CDR3 nucleotide sequence: TGCGCCAGCAGCCCGGGCCGCGGGGGACCAGGCACGCAGTATTTT. Its translation: CASSPGRGGPGTQYF.

The CDR3 DNA reads TGTGCCAGCAGTTTAGGTAGCGGGGGATACGAGCAGTACTTC. Amino acids: CASSLGSGGYEQYF. J is TRBJ2-7 and V is TRBV27; 9 bases are shared with TRBD2. This CDR3 has 14 amino acids. The J segment lost 4 bases and the V segment lost 2 bases, leaving 3 bases of the junction unmatched. Looked up from germline, CDR1 is MNHEY and CDR2 is SMNVEV (reference sequence).

This clone was counted once. The V call is TRBV4-1, the J call TRBJ2-7, with 7 bases lining up with TRBD2. The CDR3 runs to 17 residues. V lost 2 bases to trimming and J lost 0 bases; unmatched junction nucleotides: 10. The germline CDR1 and CDR2 sequences are MGHRA and YSYEKL. The CDR3: CASSQRGGAASSYEQYF. DNA of the CDR3: TGCGCCAGCAGCCAACGGGGAGGGGCGGCGAGCTCCTACGAGCAGTACTTC.

The V and J genes are TRBV10-3 and TRBJ2-7; the D is unclear. The CDR3 covers 13 residues. Trimming removed 3 bases at V and 9 bases at J, with 15 bases between. The germline V gene has CDR1 ENHRY and CDR2 SYGVKD. The CDR3 coding sequence is TGTGCCATCAGTGACCAGGAACGCTCGGTGCAGTACTTC. It specifies CAISDQERSVQYF.

The chain links TRBV19 to TRBJ2-7; no clear D gene. Trimming left V 6 bases short and J 0 bases short, with 9 bases between. There are 13 residues in the CDR3. Per germline, CDR1 LNHDA and CDR2 SQIVND (reference sequence). The CDR3 protein is CASRGSTSYEQYF. CDR3 in DNA: TGTGCCAGTAGGGGCTCGACCTCCTACGAGCAGTACTTC.

The sample holds one count of this clone. This chain connects TRBV4-1 to TRBJ2-1; 12 bases line up with TRBD2. Germline V gene data show CDR1 as MGHRA and CDR2 as YSYEKL. The CDR3 consists of 15 residues. The junction had 2 bases not matched to a gene; V was cut back by 1 base and J by 7 bases. The CDR3: CASSQGLAGGNEQFF. The CDR3 bases are TGCGCCAGCAGCCAAGGGCTAGCGGGAGGGAATGAGCAGTTCTTC.